This paragraph covers one T cell receptor (beta chain) sequence. Doses given second, at about 4 or about 12 weeks, were pooled. These data come from a study of T cell responses to AZD1222 COVID-19 vaccine. The repertoire was sequenced with immunoSEQ multiplex PCR; TCRdb's copy has only in-frame clones and lacks some. The profile shows 120,000 or so clones, about 93% of them singletons. The CDR3 is 21 residues long. The V and J ends lost 4 bases and 10 bases respectively, with 37 bases between them. Germline loops: CDR1 KGHDR, CDR2 SFDVKD. The chain links TRBV24-1 to TRBJ2-1; D assignment may be TRBD1 or TRBD2 (5 bases each). This clonotype was obtained from an adult who received the AZD1222 COVID-19 vaccine. The input for sequencing was peripheral blood, taken 28 days after the second AZD1222 dose. The DNA of the CDR3 is TGTGCCACCAGTGAACCCCCTCCGGGACGGAAACTCTTTGGGGTATTTTGGGAGCAGTTCTTC. As protein: CATSEPPPGRKLFGVFWEQFF.